The 27 T cell receptor beta chains below come from one sample, sequenced in a study of blood T cell repertoires in COVID-19. The assay was immunoSEQ multiplex PCR, and TCRdb's table has in-frame clones only and misses some. This sample has 300,000 to 400,000 clones, with 86% found just once. Sequencing used PBMCs or T cells enriched from blood (not recorded which). All receptors come from a woman in her 40s with acute COVID-19.

This clone has just a few counts. The V gene is TRBV27, the J gene TRBJ1-5, with D possibly TRBD1 on 6 matching bases. CDR1 and CDR2 from the germline V gene are MNHEY and SMNVEV (reference sequence). The CDR3 spans 14 residues. The V gene lost 0 bases and the J gene lost 6 bases, with 9 bases spanning the gap. CDR3 protein: CASSLSRGGQPQHF. The DNA for the CDR3 is TGTGCCAGCAGTTTATCGCGAGGGGGTCAGCCCCAGCATTTT.

This chain connects TRBV2 to TRBJ1-5, with 10 bases aligning to TRBD1. The CDR3 consists of 14 residues. With V trimmed by 4 bases and J by 7 bases, 4 bases remained unmatched. The germline V gene has CDR1 SNHLY and CDR2 FYNNEI. This chain's CDR3 is CASSVGQGRQPQHF. The CDR3 nucleotides read TGTGCCAGCAGTGTGGGACAGGGGAGACAGCCCCAGCATTTT.

This clone came up a few times. The gene calls are TRBV11-2 and TRBJ1-4, with D possibly matching TRBD1 (5 bases). The CDR3 runs 16 residues. CDR1 SGHAT and CDR2 FQNNGV come from the germline V gene. Trimming removed 2 bases at V and 7 bases at J, with 17 bases between. As DNA, the CDR3 is TGTGCCAGCAGCTTATTGATGGGGCAGGGCGGTGAAAAACTGTTTTTT. Residues: CASSLLMGQGGEKLFF.

The chain links TRBV7-3 to TRBJ2-2; 8 nucleotides match TRBD1. Germline V gene data show CDR1 as SGHTA and CDR2 as FQGTGA. With V trimmed by 4 bases and J by 8 bases, 15 bases remained unmatched. This CDR3 has 17 residues. CDR3 in amino acids: CASSSYSGTGRRGELFF. Here the CDR3 DNA reads TGTGCCAGCAGCTCCTACTCCGGGACAGGTCGCCGAGGGGAGCTGTTTTTT. Drawing the rest from reference TRBV7-3 and TRBJ2-2, the complete variable domain is GAGVSQTPSNKVTEKGKYVELRCDPISGHTALYWYRQSLGQGPEFLIYFQGTGAADDSGLPNDRFFAVRPEGSVSTLKIQRTERGDSAVYLCASSSYSGTGRRGELFFGEGSRLTVL.

J is TRBJ2-6 and V is TRBV5-6, with no clear D. V dropped 2 bases and J dropped 4 bases, with 10 bases sitting between them. The CDR3 is 15 amino acids. The germline CDR1 and CDR2 sequences are SGHDT and YYEEEE. DNA of the CDR3: TGTGCCAGCAGCTTCAGTATTTCGGGGGCCAACGTCCTGACTTTC. Protein: CASSFSISGANVLTF.

The CDR3 spells CASKLRSNSPLHF. The CDR3 DNA reads TGTGCCAGCAAGCTCCGATCGAATTCACCCCTCCACTTT. J is TRBJ1-6 and V is TRBV6-5; the D is unclear. The germline CDR1 and CDR2 sequences are MNHEY and SVGAGI. V was trimmed by 7 bases and J by 7 bases, leaving 11 bases between them. This CDR3 is 13 amino acids long.

The V gene is TRBV4-2, the J gene TRBJ2-1; no clear D gene. Germline lookup yields CDR1 LGHNA and CDR2 YNFKEQ. The germline V and J ends were trimmed by 0 bases and 8 bases, with 11 bases remaining between them. CDR3 length: 14 amino acids. This chain's CDR3 is CASSQDPHLDEQFF. DNA for the CDR3: TGTGCCAGCAGCCAAGATCCACATTTGGATGAGCAGTTCTTC.

The rearrangement uses TRBV18 and TRBJ1-4; perhaps TRBD1 as D (6 bases). CDR3 length: 13 amino acids. The V end lost 5 bases, the J end lost 6 bases, and 10 bases lay between the germline ends. CDR1 and CDR2 from the germline V gene are KGHSH and LQKENI. The CDR3 bases are TGTGCCAGCTCAGTTGGGGGCGATGAAAAACTGTTTTTT. Protein sequence: CASSVGGDEKLFF.

This clone was counted many times. The chain is built from TRBV5-1 and TRBJ2-7; 7 bases are shared with TRBD2. The germline V gene encodes CDR1 SGHRS and CDR2 YFSETQ. V gave up 1 base and J gave up 7 bases; unmatched junction bases: 11. The CDR3 spans 15 residues. CDR3 sequence reads: CASSLSGEGRSEQYF. Written as DNA, the CDR3 is TGCGCCAGCAGCTTGTCCGGGGAGGGTCGATCGGAGCAGTACTTC.

This chain connects TRBV5-1 to TRBJ1-4; D not certain. V was cut by 2 bases and J by 6 bases, with 14 bases left in between. The CDR3 spans 15 residues. The germline V gene has CDR1 SGHRS and CDR2 YFSETQ. The CDR3 DNA sequence: TGCGCCAGCAGCTTTTTCCCCGCGCGTGATGAAAAACTGTTTTTT. Its translation is CASSFFPARDEKLFF. Drawing the rest from reference TRBV5-1 and TRBJ1-4, the complete variable domain is KAGVTQTPRYLIKTRGQQVTLSCSPISGHRSVSWYQQTPGQGLQFLFEYFSETQRNKGNFPGRFSGRQFSNSRSEMNVSTLELGDSALYLCASSFFPARDEKLFFGSGTQLSVL.

This chain links TRBV18 with TRBJ1-2; D perhaps matches TRBD1 (6 bases). With 0 bases removed from V and 2 bases from J, the gap between germline ends came to 10 bases. Germline V lookup: CDR1 KGHSH, CDR2 LQKENI. This CDR3 spans 15 amino acids. The chain's CDR3 is CASSPPAGANYGYTF. DNA of the CDR3: TGTGCCAGCTCACCACCGGCAGGGGCCAACTATGGCTACACCTTC.

This chain connects TRBV29-1 to TRBJ2-5; 9 nucleotides align to TRBD1. The CDR3 covers 18 residues. CDR1 and CDR2 from the germline V gene are SQVTM and ANQGSEA. V gave up 1 base and J gave up 4 bases; unmatched junction bases: 16. CDR3 amino acids: CSVEGISSGQGSVETQYF. The DNA for the CDR3 is TGCAGCGTTGAAGGAATTTCATCGGGACAGGGAAGTGTAGAGACCCAGTACTTC.

The gene calls are TRBV5-6 and TRBJ1-2, with TRBD1 identical over 7 bases. The CDR3 covers 15 residues. After removal of 3 bases from V and 5 bases from J, the junction contained 10 bases not matched to a gene. The germline V gene has CDR1 SGHDT and CDR2 YYEEEE. CDR3 region: CASSSPGQRLYGYTF. The CDR3 nucleotides are TGTGCCAGCAGCTCTCCGGGACAGCGTCTATATGGCTACACCTTC.

The chain recombines TRBV2 with TRBJ1-6, with 7 bases identical to TRBD1. Trimming took 6 bases from V and 9 from J; bases not matched to a gene: 8. CDR3 size: 14 residues. From germline, CDR1 is SNHLY and CDR2 FYNNEI. CDR3 in DNA: TGTGCCAGCAGCGGAGGACAGGAATTTTCACCCCTCCACTTT. Amino acid sequence: CASSGGQEFSPLHF.

The chain uses TRBV24-1 and TRBJ2-1, with 11 bases lining up with TRBD2. Per the germline V gene, CDR1 is KGHDR and CDR2 is SFDVKD. J gave up 1 base and V 4 bases, and 5 bases lay outside the gene matches. The CDR3 loop spans 17 amino acids. This CDR3 is CATSDSLAGGSYNEQFF. CDR3 coding DNA: TGTGCCACCAGTGACTCCCTAGCGGGAGGATCCTACAATGAGCAGTTCTTC.

CDR3 nucleotides: TGTGCCATCAGTGAAGCCGGGACAGGGGGTGAACACACTGAAGCTTTCTTT. Translating gives CAISEAGTGGEHTEAFF. The J gene is TRBJ1-1, the V gene TRBV10-3; 11 nucleotides match TRBD1. The V gene end was trimmed by 3 bases and the J gene end by 3 bases; junction bases not matched to a gene: 9. The germline gives CDR1 ENHRY, CDR2 SYGVKD. The CDR3 contains 17 residues.

This chain uses TRBV9 with TRBJ1-2; 12 bases fit TRBD1. With V trimmed by 7 bases and J by 7 bases, 5 bases remained unmatched. This CDR3 spans 13 amino acids. CDR1 and CDR2 (germline): SGDLS, YYNGEE. CDR3 amino acids: CASGTGGSGGYTF. CDR3 bases: TGTGCCAGCGGGACAGGGGGCTCGGGTGGCTACACCTTC.

This clone was seen only once. The chain is built from TRBV18 and TRBJ1-1; the D gene is possibly TRBD1 (5 bases). The V end was cut by 1 base, the J end by 0 bases, with 15 bases between. The CDR3 extends over 17 amino acids. CDR1 KGHSH and CDR2 LQKENI come from the germline V gene. In DNA, the CDR3 is TGTGCCAGCTCACCACAAACATTAGTAGGGGTGAACACTGAAGCTTTCTTT. As protein: CASSPQTLVGVNTEAFF.

The chain uses TRBV29-1 and TRBJ1-5; TRBD1 might be the D (6 bases). CDR3 length: 13 residues. Looked up from germline, CDR1 is SQVTM and CDR2 is ANQGSEA. V lost 4 bases and J 7 bases, leaving 14 bases between the germline ends. The CDR3 DNA is TGCAGCGTTGGGGCAGGGGCCAGACAGCCCCAGCATTTT. It codes for CSVGAGARQPQHF.

The V call is TRBV18, the J call TRBJ2-1, with 9 bases identical to TRBD2. The CDR3 length is 16 residues. Per germline, CDR1 KGHSH and CDR2 LQKENI. The J segment lost 9 bases and the V segment lost 2 bases, leaving 11 bases of the junction unmatched. CDR3 residues: CASSPYLRERGAEQFF. The CDR3 nucleotides read TGTGCCAGCTCACCATACTTACGGGAGCGGGGGGCTGAGCAGTTCTTC.

The gene calls are TRBV7-9 and TRBJ2-7, with D hard to call. CDR3 size: 17 residues. V was cut by 1 base and J by 1 base, with 17 bases left in between. Per germline, CDR1 SEHNR and CDR2 FQNEAQ (reference sequence). CDR3 residues: CASSLVPVARRSYEQYF. The CDR3 bases are TGTGCCAGCAGCTTAGTACCCGTGGCCCGCAGGTCCTACGAGCAGTACTTC.

J is TRBJ2-4 and V is TRBV5-6; tentatively, D is TRBD1 (6 bases). CDR3 length: 18 residues. The V gene lost 1 base and the J gene lost 0 bases, with 17 bases spanning the gap. In germline, CDR1 is SGHDT, CDR2 YYEEEE. CDR3 nucleotides: TGTGCCAGCAGCTTGCAGGGGAACCTCCGCTCAGCCAAAAACATTCAGTACTTC. It yields the protein CASSLQGNLRSAKNIQYF.

A few counts support this clone. The V and J genes are TRBV24-1 and TRBJ1-5; D might be TRBD1 (6 bases). The germline CDR1 and CDR2 sequences are KGHDR and SFDVKD. The CDR3 extends over 17 amino acids. V lost 0 bases and J 1 base, leaving 12 bases between the germline ends. The CDR3 protein is CATSDLTGTWSNQPQHF. The CDR3 DNA reads as TGTGCCACCAGTGATTTGACAGGGACGTGGAGCAATCAGCCCCAGCATTTT.

This clone has more than one count but fewer than ten. At the DNA level, this CDR3 is encoded by other sequences in the same sample as well. The V and J genes are TRBV5-1 and TRBJ2-7; 10 bases are a match to TRBD1. This CDR3 spans 15 amino acids. The germline V gene has CDR1 SGHRS and CDR2 YFSETQ. The V segment lost 0 bases and the J segment 3 bases; nucleotides outside the gene matches: 3. This CDR3 reads CASSLGQGALYEQYF. The CDR3 region has the DNA TGCGCCAGCAGCTTGGGACAGGGGGCCCTCTACGAGCAGTACTTC.

CDR3 residues: CASSVNEASTNTEAFF. Written as DNA, the CDR3 is TGTGCCAGCAGTGTAAACGAGGCTAGTACGAACACTGAAGCTTTCTTT. The chain carries TRBV2 and TRBJ1-1; D is uncertain. CDR3 size: 16 residues. Germline assignment: CDR1 SNHLY and CDR2 FYNNEI. Between the trimmed V and J ends, which lost 4 bases and 1 base, there was a span of 16 bases.

This chain uses TRBV18 with TRBJ2-3, with 10 bases lining up with TRBD2. V gave up 0 bases and J gave up 4 bases; unmatched junction bases: 7. CDR3 length equals 17 residues. Per germline, CDR1 KGHSH and CDR2 LQKENI. CDR3 sequence reads: CASSPPRLAGASDTQYF. The CDR3, as DNA: TGTGCCAGCTCACCACCAAGGCTAGCGGGAGCGTCAGATACGCAGTATTTT. The full variable domain, completed using reference TRBV18 and TRBJ2-3, is NAGVMQNPRHLVRRRGQEARLRCSPMKGHSHVYWYRQLPEEGLKFMVYLQKENIIDESGMPKERFSAEFPKEGPSILRIQQVVRGDSAAYFCASSPPRLAGASDTQYFGPGTRLTVL.

The chain joins TRBV4-1 to TRBJ1-1; a possible D gene is TRBD1 (5 bases). V shed 4 bases and J shed 4 bases, with 16 bases lying between them. Germline-derived CDR1 and CDR2 are MGHRA and YSYEKL. The CDR3 length is 15 residues. The CDR3 DNA is TGCGCCAGCAGCCCTTGGGCTATCGGGGGCACTGAAGCTTTCTTT. This encodes CASSPWAIGGTEAFF.